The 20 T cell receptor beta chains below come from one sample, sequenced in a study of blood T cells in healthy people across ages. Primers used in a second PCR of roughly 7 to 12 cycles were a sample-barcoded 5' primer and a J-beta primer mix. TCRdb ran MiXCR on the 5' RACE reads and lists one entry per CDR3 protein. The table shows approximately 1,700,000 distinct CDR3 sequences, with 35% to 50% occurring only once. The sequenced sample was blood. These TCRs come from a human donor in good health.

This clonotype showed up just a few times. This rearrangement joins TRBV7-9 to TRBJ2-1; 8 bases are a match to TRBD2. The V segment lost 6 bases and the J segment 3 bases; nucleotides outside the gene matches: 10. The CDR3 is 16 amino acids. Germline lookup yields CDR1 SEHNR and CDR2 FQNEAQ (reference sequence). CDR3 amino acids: CASRRAGGGLYNEQFF. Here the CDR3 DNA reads TGTGCCAGCAGGCGGGCCGGGGGGGGCCTCTACAATGAGCAGTTCTTC.

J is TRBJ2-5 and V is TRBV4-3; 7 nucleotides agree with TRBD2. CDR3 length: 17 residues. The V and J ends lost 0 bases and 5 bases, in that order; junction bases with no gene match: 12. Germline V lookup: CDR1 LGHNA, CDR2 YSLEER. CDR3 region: CASSQDRRGLPYETQYF. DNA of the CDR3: TGCGCCAGCAGCCAAGATCGGAGGGGACTACCCTACGAGACCCAGTACTTC.

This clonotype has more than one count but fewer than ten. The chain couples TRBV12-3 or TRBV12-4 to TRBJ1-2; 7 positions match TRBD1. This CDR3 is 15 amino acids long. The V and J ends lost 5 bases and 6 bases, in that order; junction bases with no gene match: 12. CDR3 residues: CASSPRQGSMHGYTF. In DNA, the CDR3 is TGTGCCAGCAGTCCGAGACAGGGAAGTATGCATGGCTACACCTTC.

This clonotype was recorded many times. DNA for the CDR3: TGTGCCAGCAGCTTAGGCGGATCCAAGTACGAGCAGTACTTC. This encodes CASSLGGSKYEQYF. The chain combines TRBV7-6 with TRBJ2-7; D is uncertain. Trimming removed 1 base from V and 4 bases from J, with 11 bases in between. Germline loops: CDR1 SGHVS, CDR2 FNYEAQ. The CDR3 sequence is 14 residues long.

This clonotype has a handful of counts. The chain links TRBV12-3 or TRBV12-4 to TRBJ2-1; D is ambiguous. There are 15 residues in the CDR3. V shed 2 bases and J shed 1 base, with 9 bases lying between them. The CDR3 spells CASSLFPRSYNEQFF. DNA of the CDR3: TGTGCCAGCAGTTTATTTCCAAGGTCCTACAATGAGCAGTTCTTC.

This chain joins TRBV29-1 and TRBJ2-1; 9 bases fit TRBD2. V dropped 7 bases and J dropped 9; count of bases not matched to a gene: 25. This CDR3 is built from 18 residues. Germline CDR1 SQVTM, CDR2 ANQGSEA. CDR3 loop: CSATTGRGGQVVHREQFF. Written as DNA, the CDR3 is TGCAGCGCCACAACTGGGCGGGGGGGCCAAGTTGTTCACCGTGAGCAGTTCTTC.

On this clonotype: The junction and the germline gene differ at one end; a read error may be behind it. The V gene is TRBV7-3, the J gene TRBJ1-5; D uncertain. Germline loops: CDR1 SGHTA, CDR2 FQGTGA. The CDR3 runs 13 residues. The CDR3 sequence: CASNTDPNRPQHF. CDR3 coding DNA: TGTGCCAGTAATACAGACCCCAATCGGCCCCAGCATTTT. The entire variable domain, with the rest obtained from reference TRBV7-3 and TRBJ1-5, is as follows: GAGVSQTPSNKVTEKGKYVELRCDPISGHTALYWYRQSLGQGPEFLIYFQGTGAADDSGLPNDRFFAVRPEGSVSTLKIQRTERGDSAVYLCASNTDPNRPQHFGDGTRLSIL.

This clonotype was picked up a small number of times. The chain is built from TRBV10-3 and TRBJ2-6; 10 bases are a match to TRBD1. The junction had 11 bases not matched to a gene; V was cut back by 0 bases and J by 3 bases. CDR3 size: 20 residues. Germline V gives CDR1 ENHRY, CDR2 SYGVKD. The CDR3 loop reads CAISESWTGGRGDGANVLTF. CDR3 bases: TGTGCCATCAGTGAGTCGTGGACAGGGGGTAGAGGAGATGGGGCCAACGTCCTGACTTTC.

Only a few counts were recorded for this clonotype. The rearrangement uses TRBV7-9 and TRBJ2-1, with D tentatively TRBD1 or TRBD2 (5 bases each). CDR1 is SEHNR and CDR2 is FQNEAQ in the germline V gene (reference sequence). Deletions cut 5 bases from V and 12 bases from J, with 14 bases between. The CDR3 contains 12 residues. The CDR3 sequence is CASSHDYGGQFF. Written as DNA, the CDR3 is TGTGCCAGCAGCCACGACTATGGGGGGCAGTTCTTC.

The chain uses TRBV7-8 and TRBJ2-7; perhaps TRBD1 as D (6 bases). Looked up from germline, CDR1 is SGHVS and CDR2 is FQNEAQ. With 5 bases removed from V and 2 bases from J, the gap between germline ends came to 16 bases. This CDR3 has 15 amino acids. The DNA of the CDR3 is TGTGCCAGCAGCCCCAGGACAGTTCCTACCTACGAGCAGTACTTC. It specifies CASSPRTVPTYEQYF.

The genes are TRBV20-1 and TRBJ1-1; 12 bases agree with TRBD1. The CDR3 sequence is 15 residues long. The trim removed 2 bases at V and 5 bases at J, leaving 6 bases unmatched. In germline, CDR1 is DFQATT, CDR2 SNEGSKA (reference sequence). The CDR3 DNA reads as TGCAGTGCTAGATTATGGGACAGGGGGCTGACTGAAGCTTTCTTT. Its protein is CSARLWDRGLTEAFF.

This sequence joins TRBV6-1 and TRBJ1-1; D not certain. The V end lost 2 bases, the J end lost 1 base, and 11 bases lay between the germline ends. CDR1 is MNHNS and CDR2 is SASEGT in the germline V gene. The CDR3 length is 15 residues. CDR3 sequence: CASSEWATQNTEAFF. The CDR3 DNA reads TGTGCCAGCAGTGAATGGGCCACCCAGAACACTGAAGCTTTCTTT.

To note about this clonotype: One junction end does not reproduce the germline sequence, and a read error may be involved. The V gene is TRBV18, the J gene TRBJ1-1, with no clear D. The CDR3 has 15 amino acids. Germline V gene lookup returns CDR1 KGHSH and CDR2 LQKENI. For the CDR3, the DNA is TGTGCCTGCTCACCACGGAGCTCAGGGAACACTGAAGCTTTCTTT. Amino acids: CACSPRSSGNTEAFF.

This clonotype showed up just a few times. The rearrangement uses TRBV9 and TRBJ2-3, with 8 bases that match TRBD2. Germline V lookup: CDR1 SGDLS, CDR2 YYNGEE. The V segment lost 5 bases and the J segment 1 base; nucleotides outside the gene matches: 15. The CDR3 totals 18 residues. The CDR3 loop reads CASSPPLRTSRRTDTQYF. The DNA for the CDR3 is TGTGCCAGCAGTCCTCCACTTCGGACTAGCAGACGCACAGATACGCAGTATTTT.

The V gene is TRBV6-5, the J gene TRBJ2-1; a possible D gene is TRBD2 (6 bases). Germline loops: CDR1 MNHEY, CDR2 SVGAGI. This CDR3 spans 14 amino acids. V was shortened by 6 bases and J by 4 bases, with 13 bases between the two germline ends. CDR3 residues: CASRMDYPYNEQFF. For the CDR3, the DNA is TGTGCCAGCAGGATGGACTACCCTTACAATGAGCAGTTCTTC.

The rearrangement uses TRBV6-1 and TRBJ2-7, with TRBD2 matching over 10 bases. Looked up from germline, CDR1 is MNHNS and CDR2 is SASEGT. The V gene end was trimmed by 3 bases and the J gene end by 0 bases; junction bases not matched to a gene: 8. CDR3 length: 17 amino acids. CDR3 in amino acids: CASSEPGLASSSYEQYF. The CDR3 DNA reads TGTGCCAGCAGTGAGCCGGGACTAGCGTCGAGCTCCTACGAGCAGTACTTC.

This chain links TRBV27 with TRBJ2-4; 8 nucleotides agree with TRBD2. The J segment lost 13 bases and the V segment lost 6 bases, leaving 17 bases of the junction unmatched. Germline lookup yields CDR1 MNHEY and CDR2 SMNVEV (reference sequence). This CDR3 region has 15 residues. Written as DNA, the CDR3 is TGTGCCAGCAGGCCCCTCGGGGGGGACTCCTATGAGCAGTACTTC. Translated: CASRPLGGDSYEQYF.

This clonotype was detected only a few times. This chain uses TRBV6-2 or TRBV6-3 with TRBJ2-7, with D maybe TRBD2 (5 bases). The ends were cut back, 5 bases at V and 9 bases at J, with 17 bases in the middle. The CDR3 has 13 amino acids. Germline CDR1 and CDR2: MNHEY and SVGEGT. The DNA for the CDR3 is TGTGCCAGCAGTCGACGGACTGCCTTGGGGCAGTACTTC. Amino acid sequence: CASSRRTALGQYF.

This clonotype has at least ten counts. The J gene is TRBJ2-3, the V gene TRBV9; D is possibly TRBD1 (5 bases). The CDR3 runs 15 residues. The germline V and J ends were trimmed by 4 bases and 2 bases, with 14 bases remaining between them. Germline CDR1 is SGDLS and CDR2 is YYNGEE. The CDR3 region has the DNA TGTGCCAGCAGCCCCAGGGATCAGCCCACAGATACGCAGTATTTT. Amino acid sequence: CASSPRDQPTDTQYF.

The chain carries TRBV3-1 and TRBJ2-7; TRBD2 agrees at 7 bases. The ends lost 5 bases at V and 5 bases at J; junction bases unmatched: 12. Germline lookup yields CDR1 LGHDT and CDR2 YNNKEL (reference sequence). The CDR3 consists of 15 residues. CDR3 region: CASSRRGGFTDEQYF. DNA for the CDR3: TGTGCCAGCAGCAGACGCGGGGGATTCACGGACGAGCAGTACTTC.